A single T cell receptor (beta chain) is shown here with its context. Its antigen is not identified. Germline CDR1 and CDR2: SGHRS and YFSETQ. The CDR3 runs 14 residues. With 2 bases clipped from V and 3 bases from J, the junction kept 5 bases outside the gene matches. Generated by immunoSEQ multiplex PCR, the TCRdb table keeps only in-frame clones and is missing some. Of roughly 770,000 clones in the sample, about 97% were seen once. Naive-designated CD8 cells lacked CD45RO, were positively enriched for CCR7, and omitted terminally differentiated effector memory CD45RA+ cells. This record comes from a study of shared clonotypes between healthy human individuals. Overall study: Three men and two women, aged 18 to 49, were donors. Three CD4 naive, three CD4 memory, two CD8 naive and one CD8 memory plate were used per donor. Whole-study results and caveats: The authors sampled blood alone, and tissue repertoires likely differ.

The clonotype comes from a man aged 30 to 39 in good health. V and J are TRBV5-1 and TRBJ2-7, with 7 bases identical to TRBD1. The sample taken for sequencing was naive CD8+ T cells sorted from blood. CDR3 coding DNA: TGCGCCAGCAGCTTCAGACAGGGAAACTACGAGCAGTACTTC. Amino acid sequence: CASSFRQGNYEQYF.